These T cell receptor beta chains were read from a single sample in a study of T cells in Graves' hyperthyroidism and ophthalmopathy. TCRdb called the multiplex PCR reads again in MiXCR, with one record for every CDR3 protein. The profile shows around 480,000 distinct CDR3 sequences, around 15% of them singletons. Input material: blood. The receptor source for this set is a woman aged 18-29 years with Graves' hyperthyroidism. CDR3s include the opening cysteine and the closing phenylalanine or tryptophan. D genes are given only for firm matches. Expanded clones are given a class, and other clones once, few, many or no size at all.

d_call,v_call,clone_size,j_call,cdr3_nt,cdr3_aa
TRBD1,TRBV20-1,NA,TRBJ1-1,TGCAGTGCTAGAGATAGGCTCGGGACAGGGAAAGAAGCTTTCTTT,CSARDRLGTGKEAFF
NA,TRBV10-1,NA,TRBJ2-2,TGCGCCAGCAGTAAGGAACACACCGGGGAGCTGTTTTTT,CASSKEHTGELFF
NA,TRBV6-1,NA,TRBJ2-1,TGTGCCAGCGGTAGGCCCTACGGTGAGCAGTTCTTC,CASGRPYGEQFF
TRBD1,TRBV19,many,TRBJ1-2,TGTGCCAGTTTACCCGGGACAGGGTTAATCTATGGCTACACCTTC,CASLPGTGLIYGYTF
TRBD2,TRBV5-1,NA,TRBJ2-2,TGCGCCAGCAGCTCGGGACTAGCGGGAGTGAGTGACACCGGGGAGCTGTTTTTT,CASSSGLAGVSDTGELFF
NA,TRBV13,NA,TRBJ1-3,TGTGCCAGCAGCTTCCGGTTAACCTCTGGAAACACCATATATTTT,CASSFRLTSGNTIYF
NA,TRBV6-1,NA,TRBJ2-2,TGTGCCAGCAGTGTTTCCATCGACTTGGAGCTGTTTTTT,CASSVSIDLELFF
NA,TRBV9,NA,TRBJ2-1,TGTGCCAGCAGCGTAGGGTCGGGAGAGGAGTTCTTC,CASSVGSGEEFF
NA,TRBV20-1,many,TRBJ2-3,TGCAGTGCCCCTGCTAGCCAGAGAGATACGCAGTATTTT,CSAPASQRDTQYF
TRBD2,TRBV18,many,TRBJ2-7,TGTGCCAGCTCCCGGATGACTAGCGGGTACGAGCAGTACTTC,CASSRMTSGYEQYF
NA,TRBV6-1,many,TRBJ2-7,TGTGCCAGCAGTACGGGAGTGGGAGGCTACGAGCAGTACTTC,CASSTGVGGYEQYF
NA,TRBV7-8,NA,TRBJ2-1,TGTGCCAGCAGGGAAACAGGGAACAATGAGCAGTTCTTC,CASRETGNNEQFF
NA,TRBV24-1,many,TRBJ2-7,TGTGCCACCAGTGATTTTCGGTCTTCCCCCTACGAGCAGTACTTC,CATSDFRSSPYEQYF
TRBD1,TRBV29-1,many,TRBJ2-7,TGCAGCGTTCGGCAGGGGGCATACGAGCAGTACTTC,CSVRQGAYEQYF
NA,TRBV3-1,many,TRBJ1-5,TGTGCCAGCAGCCAAGATAGACATCAGCCCCAGCATTTT,CASSQDRHQPQHF
NA,TRBV27,many,TRBJ2-5,TGTGCCAGCAGTCGTAGCGGAGAGACCCAGTACTTC,CASSRSGETQYF
TRBD2,TRBV2,many,TRBJ2-5,TGTGCCAGCAGTGAAAAGCGGGAGCAAGAGACCCAGTACTTC,CASSEKREQETQYF
NA,TRBV10-3,once,TRBJ1-5,TGTGCCATCAGTGATCAGGGGAGCGCCAATCAGCCCCAGCATTTT,CAISDQGSANQPQHF
TRBD2,TRBV28,NA,TRBJ2-1,TGTGCCAGCAGATCCCCCTGGGGACTAGCGACACAAAAACCTCACAATGAGCAGTTCTTC,CASRSPWGLATQKPHNEQFF
TRBD2,TRBV29-1,many,TRBJ2-6,TGCAGCGTGACTAGCGGTCCTAGGGCCAACGTCCTGACTTTC,CSVTSGPRANVLTF
TRBD2,TRBV6-1,many,TRBJ2-3,TGTGCCAGCAGTCAAGTAGCGGGAAGGGTAGATACGCAGTATTTT,CASSQVAGRVDTQYF
NA,TRBV7-9,many,TRBJ2-4,TGTGCCAGCAGCCCCTCCGGGCTAGCCAAAAACATTCAGTACTTC,CASSPSGLAKNIQYF